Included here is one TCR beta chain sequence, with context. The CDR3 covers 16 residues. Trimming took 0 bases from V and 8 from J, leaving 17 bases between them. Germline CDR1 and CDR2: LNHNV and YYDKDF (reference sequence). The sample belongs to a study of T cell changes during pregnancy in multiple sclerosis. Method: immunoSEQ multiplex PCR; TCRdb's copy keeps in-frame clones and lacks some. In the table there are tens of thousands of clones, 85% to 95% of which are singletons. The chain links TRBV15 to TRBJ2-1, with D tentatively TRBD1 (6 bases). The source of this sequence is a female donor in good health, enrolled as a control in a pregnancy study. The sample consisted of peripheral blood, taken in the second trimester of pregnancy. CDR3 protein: CATSRDRGTGWDEQFF. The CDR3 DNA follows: TGTGCCACCAGCAGAGATCGAGGAACAGGGTGGGATGAGCAGTTCTTC. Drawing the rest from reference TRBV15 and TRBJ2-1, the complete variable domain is DAMVIQNPRYQVTQFGKPVTLSCSQTLNHNVMYWYQQKSSQAPKLLFHYYDKDFNNEADTPDNFQSRRPNTSFCFLDIRSPGLGDTAMYLCATSRDRGTGWDEQFFGPGTRLTVL.